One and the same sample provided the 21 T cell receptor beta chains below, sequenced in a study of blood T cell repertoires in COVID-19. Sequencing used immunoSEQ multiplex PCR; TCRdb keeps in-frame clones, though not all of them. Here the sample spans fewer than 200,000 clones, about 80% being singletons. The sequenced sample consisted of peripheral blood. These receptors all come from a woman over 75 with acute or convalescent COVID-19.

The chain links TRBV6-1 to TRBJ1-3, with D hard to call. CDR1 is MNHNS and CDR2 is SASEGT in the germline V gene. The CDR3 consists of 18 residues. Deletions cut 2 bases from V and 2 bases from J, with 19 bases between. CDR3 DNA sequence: TGTGCCAGCAGTGAAATCCCTTTTGGTGCGAGGGCTGGAAACACCATATATTTT. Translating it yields CASSEIPFGARAGNTIYF.

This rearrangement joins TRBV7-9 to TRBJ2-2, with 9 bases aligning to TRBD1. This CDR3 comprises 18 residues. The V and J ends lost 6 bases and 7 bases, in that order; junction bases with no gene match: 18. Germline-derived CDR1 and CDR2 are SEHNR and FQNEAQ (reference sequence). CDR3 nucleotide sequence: TGTGCCAGCAGACCAAGCTCCCAGGGACAGGGCTTTAACGGGGAGCTGTTTTTT. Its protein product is CASRPSSQGQGFNGELFF.

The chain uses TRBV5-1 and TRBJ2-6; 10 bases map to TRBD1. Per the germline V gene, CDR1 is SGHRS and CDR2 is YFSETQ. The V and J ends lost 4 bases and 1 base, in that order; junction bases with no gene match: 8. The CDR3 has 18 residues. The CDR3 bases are TGCGCCAGCAGCGACCGGGACAGGGGTGTTTCTGGGGCCAACGTCCTGACTTTC. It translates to CASSDRDRGVSGANVLTF.

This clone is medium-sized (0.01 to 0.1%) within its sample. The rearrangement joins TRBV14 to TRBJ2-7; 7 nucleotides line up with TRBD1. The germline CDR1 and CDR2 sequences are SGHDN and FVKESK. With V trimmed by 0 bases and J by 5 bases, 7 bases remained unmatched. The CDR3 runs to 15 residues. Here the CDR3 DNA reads TGTGCCAGCAGCCAAGAGGGCCAGGGGGACGACGAGCAGTACTTC. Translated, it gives CASSQEGQGDDEQYF.

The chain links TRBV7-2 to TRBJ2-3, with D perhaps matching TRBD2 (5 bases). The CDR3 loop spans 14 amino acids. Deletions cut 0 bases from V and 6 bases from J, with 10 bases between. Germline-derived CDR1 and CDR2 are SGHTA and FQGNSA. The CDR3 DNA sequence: TGTGCCAGCAGCTTAGCGCTTAGCGCGGATACGCAGTATTTT. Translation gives CASSLALSADTQYF.

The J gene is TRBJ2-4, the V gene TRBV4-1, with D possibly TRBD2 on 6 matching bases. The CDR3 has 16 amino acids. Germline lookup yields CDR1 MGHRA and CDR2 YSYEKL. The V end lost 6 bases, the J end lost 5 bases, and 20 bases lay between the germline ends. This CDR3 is CASSWRENQLENIQYF. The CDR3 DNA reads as TGCGCCAGCAGTTGGAGGGAAAATCAACTCGAAAACATTCAGTACTTC.

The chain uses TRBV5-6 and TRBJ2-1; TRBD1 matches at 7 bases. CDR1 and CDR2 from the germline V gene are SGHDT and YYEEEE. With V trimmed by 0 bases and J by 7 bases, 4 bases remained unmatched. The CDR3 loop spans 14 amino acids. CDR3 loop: CASSLDRGGNEQFF. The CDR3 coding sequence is TGTGCCAGCAGCTTGGACAGGGGTGGGAATGAGCAGTTCTTC.

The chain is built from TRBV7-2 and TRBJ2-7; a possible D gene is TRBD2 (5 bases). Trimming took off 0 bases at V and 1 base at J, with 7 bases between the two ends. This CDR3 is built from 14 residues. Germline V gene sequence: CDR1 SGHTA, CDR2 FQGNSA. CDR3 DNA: TGTGCCAGCAGCTTAGCTGCGGGTTCCTACGAGCAGTACTTC. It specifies CASSLAAGSYEQYF.

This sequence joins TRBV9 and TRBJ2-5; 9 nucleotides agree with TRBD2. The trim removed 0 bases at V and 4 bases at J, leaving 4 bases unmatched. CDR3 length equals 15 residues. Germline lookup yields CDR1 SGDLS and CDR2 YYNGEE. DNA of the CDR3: TGTGCCAGCAGCGTAGGGACTAGCGATCGAGAGACCCAGTACTTC. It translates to CASSVGTSDRETQYF.

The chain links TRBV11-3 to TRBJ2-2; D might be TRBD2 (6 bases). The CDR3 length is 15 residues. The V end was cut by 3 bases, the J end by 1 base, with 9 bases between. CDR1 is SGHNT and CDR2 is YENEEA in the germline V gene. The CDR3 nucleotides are TGTGCCAGCAGCTTTGGGGGGATGAACACCGGGGAGCTGTTTTTT. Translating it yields CASSFGGMNTGELFF.

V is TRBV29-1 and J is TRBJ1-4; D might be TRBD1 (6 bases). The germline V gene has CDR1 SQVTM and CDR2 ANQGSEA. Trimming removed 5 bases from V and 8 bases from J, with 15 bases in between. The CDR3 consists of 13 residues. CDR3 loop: CSVTDSGGEKLFF. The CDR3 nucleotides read TGCAGCGTTACCGACAGTGGGGGCGAAAAACTGTTTTTT.

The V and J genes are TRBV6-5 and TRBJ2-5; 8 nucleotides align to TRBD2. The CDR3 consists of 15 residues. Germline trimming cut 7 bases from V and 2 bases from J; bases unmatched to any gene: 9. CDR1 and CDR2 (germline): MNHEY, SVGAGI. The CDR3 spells CASIKRGGSQETQYF. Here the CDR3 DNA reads TGTGCCAGCATCAAACGGGGGGGTTCACAAGAGACCCAGTACTTC.

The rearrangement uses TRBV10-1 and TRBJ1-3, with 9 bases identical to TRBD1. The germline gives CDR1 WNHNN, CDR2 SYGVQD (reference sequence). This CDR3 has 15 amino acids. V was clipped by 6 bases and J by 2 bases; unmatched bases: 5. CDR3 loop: CASRPTGGTGNTIYF. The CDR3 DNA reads TGCGCCAGCAGGCCGACAGGGGGAACTGGAAACACCATATATTTT.

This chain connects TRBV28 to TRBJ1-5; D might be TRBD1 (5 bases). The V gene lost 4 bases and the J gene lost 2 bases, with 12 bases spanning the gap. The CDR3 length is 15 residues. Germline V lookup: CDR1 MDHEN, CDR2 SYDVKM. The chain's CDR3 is CASSYLGGGNQPQHF. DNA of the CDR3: TGTGCCAGCAGTTACCTGGGGGGGGGCAATCAGCCCCAGCATTTT.

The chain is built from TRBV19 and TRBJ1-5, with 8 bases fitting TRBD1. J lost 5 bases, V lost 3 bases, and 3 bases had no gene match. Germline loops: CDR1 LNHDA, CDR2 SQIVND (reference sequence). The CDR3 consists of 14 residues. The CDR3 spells CASSIMDRDQPQHF. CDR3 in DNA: TGTGCCAGTAGTATCATGGACAGGGATCAGCCCCAGCATTTT. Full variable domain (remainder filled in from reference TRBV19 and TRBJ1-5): DGGITQSPKYLFRKEGQNVTLSCEQNLNHDAMYWYRQDPGQGLRLIYYSQIVNDFQKGDIAEGYSVSREKKESFPLTVTSAQKNPTAFYLCASSIMDRDQPQHFGDGTRLSIL.

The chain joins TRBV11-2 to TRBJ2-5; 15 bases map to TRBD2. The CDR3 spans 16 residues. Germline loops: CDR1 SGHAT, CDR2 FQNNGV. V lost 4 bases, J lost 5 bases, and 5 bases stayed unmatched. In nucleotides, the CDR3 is TGTGCCAGCAGCTCCGGACTAGCGGGGGGGCAGGAGACCCAGTACTTC. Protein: CASSSGLAGGQETQYF.

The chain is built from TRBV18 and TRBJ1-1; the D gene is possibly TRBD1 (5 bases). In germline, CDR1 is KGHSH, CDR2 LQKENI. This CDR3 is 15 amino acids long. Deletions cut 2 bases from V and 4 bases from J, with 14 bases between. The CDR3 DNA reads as TGTGCCAGCTCACCAGGGGGGTCGAGGGGCACTGAAGCTTTCTTT. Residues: CASSPGGSRGTEAFF.

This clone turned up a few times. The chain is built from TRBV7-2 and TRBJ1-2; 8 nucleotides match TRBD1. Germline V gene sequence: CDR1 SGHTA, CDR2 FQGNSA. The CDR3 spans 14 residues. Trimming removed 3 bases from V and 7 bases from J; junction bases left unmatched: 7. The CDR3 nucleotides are TGTGCCAGCAGCTTCCAGGGGGCGCTATCTGGCTACACCTTC. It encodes CASSFQGALSGYTF. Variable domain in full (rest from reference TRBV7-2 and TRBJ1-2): GAGVSQSPSNKVTEKGKDVELRCDPISGHTALYWYRQSLGQGLEFLIYFQGNSAPDKSGLPSDRFSAERTGGSVSTLTIQRTQQEDSAVYLCASSFQGALSGYTFGSGTRLTVV.

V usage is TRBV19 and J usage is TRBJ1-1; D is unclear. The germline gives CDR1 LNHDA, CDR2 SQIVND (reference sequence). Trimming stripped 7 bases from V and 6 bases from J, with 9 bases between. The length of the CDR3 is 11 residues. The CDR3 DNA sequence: TGTGCCAGTACGAGTTTTGCTGAAGCTTTCTTT. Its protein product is CASTSFAEAFF. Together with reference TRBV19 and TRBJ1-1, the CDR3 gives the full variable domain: DGGITQSPKYLFRKEGQNVTLSCEQNLNHDAMYWYRQDPGQGLRLIYYSQIVNDFQKGDIAEGYSVSREKKESFPLTVTSAQKNPTAFYLCASTSFAEAFFGQGTRLTVV.

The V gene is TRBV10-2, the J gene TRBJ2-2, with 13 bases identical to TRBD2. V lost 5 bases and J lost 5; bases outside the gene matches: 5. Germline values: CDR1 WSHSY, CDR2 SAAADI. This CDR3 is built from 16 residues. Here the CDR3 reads CASSHGLAGVTGELFF. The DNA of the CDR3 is TGCGCCAGCAGTCACGGACTAGCGGGAGTTACCGGGGAGCTGTTTTTT.

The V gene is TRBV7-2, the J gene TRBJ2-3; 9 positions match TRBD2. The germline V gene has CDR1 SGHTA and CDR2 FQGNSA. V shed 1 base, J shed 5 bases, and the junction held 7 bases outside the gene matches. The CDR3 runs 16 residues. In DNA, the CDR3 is TGTGCCAGCAGCTTAGTTGGCGGGGGGGCCCTAGATACGCAGTATTTT. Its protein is CASSLVGGGALDTQYF.